Sequencing of this T cell receptor beta chain was carried out in a study of blood T cell repertoires in COVID-19. Germline CDR1 reads MDHEN; CDR2 reads SYDVKM. The CDR3 is made up of 16 amino acids. With 3 bases clipped from V and 4 bases from J, the junction kept 7 bases outside the gene matches. Assay: immunoSEQ multiplex PCR; the TCRdb copy retains only in-frame clones and omits some. The data show more than 95,000 clones, about 91% seen once. Sequencing used peripheral blood. The TCR originated in a human donor in a cohort sampled during active COVID-19. The chain links TRBV28 to TRBJ2-3; 10 bases agree with TRBD2. CDR3 sequence (DNA): TGTGCCAGCAGTTTGGGGCTAGCGGGAGCCCCAGATACGCAGTATTTT. Translating it yields CASSLGLAGAPDTQYF.